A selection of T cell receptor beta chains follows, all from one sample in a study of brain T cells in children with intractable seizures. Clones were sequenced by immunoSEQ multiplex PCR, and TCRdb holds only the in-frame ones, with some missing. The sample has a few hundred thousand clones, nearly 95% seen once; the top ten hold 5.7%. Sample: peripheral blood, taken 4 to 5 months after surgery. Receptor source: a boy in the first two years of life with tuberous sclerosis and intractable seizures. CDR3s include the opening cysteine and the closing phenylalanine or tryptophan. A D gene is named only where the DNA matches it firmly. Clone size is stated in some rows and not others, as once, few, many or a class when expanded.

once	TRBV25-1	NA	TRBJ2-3	TGTGCCAGCAGTGAATCGGGGAGCTCAACAGCGCAGTATTTT	CASSESGSSTAQYF
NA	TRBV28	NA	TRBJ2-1	TGTGCCAGCAGTCCTATAGCGGAGATATACAATGAGCAGTTCTTC	CASSPIAEIYNEQFF
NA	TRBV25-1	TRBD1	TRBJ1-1	TGTGCCAGCAGTGCCACGGACAGGGGGGTGTCTTTCTTT	CASSATDRGVSFF
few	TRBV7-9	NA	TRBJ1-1	TGTGCCAGCAGCTTAGAGGTCGGGAACACTGAAGCTTTCTTT	CASSLEVGNTEAFF
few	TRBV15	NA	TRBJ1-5	TGTGCCACCAGCAGTCCTATCGACAGTTATCAGCCCCAGCATTTT	CATSSPIDSYQPQHF
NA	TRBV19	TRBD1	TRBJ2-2	TGTGCCAGTAGTCTTGGGGCAGGGGGTGGTGTCGGGGAGCTGTTTTTT	CASSLGAGGGVGELFF
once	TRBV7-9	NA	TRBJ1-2	TGTGCCAGCAGCTCAGAGGGCAATTTTTATGGCTACACCTTC	CASSSEGNFYGYTF
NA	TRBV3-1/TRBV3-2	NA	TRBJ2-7	TGTGCCAGCAGCAACTTAGGGGGGAGGAGTTCCTACGAGCAGTACTTC	CASSNLGGRSSYEQYF
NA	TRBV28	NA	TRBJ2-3	TGTGCCAGCAGTTCACCGAGCGGAGCCGGGGCAGATACGCAGTATTTT	CASSSPSGAGADTQYF
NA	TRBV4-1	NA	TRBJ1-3	TGCGCCAGCAGCCAACCGGGACCCGCTGGAAACACCATATATTTT	CASSQPGPAGNTIYF
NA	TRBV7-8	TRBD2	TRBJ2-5	TGTGCCAGCAGCCGAGGACTAGCGGGAAGAGAGACCCAGTACTTC	CASSRGLAGRETQYF
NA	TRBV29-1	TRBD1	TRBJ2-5	TGCAGCGTTGAAGATGCGGGCAGGGGGCGGGAGACCCAGTACTTC	CSVEDAGRGRETQYF
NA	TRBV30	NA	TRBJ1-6	TGTGCCTGGAGGATTGGAGAAGATTCACCCCTCCACTTT	CAWRIGEDSPLHF
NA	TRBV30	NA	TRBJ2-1	TGTGCCTGGGGAAGCGGGTCGGGTTACAATGAGCAGTTCTTC	CAWGSGSGYNEQFF
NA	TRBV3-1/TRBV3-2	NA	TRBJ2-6	TGTGCCAGCAGCCAAGGCCCGGTGTCTGGGGCCAACGTCCTGACTTTC	CASSQGPVSGANVLTF
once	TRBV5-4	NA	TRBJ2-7	TGTGCCAGCAGCCTCTACGACAGGACCTACGAGCAGTACTTC	CASSLYDRTYEQYF
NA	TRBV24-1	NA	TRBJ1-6	TGTGCCACCAGTGATTTGAGCAGGGGCGGTAAATCACCCCTCCACTTT	CATSDLSRGGKSPLHF
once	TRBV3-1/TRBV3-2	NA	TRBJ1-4	TGTGCCAGCAGCCAATCCAGGGCGACTAATGAAAAACTGTTTTTT	CASSQSRATNEKLFF
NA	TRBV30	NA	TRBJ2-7	TGTGCCTGGACAGACTCTATGGTGCAGTACTTC	CAWTDSMVQYF
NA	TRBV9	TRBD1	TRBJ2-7	TGTGCCAGCAGCGAAAAACAGGGGTACGAGCAGTACTTC	CASSEKQGYEQYF
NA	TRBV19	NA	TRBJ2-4	TGTGCCAGTAGTAAGACAGTAGCCAAAAACATTCAGTACTTC	CASSKTVAKNIQYF
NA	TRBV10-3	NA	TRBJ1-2	TGTGCCATCAGTGAGTCGGCAGGGGCGTGGGGCTACACCTTC	CAISESAGAWGYTF
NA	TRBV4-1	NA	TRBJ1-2	TGCGCCAGCAGCCAAGCTTGGGGACAAAACTATGGCTACACCTTC	CASSQAWGQNYGYTF
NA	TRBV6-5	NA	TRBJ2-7	TGTGCCAGCAGTCGTAGCGCAAGGAGCTCCTACGAGCAGTACTTC	CASSRSARSSYEQYF
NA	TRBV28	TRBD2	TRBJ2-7	TGTGCCAGCAGTTTAGCCCCCCGGCTAGCGGGGGGCTACGAGCAGTACTTC	CASSLAPRLAGGYEQYF
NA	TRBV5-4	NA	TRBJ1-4	TGTGCCAGCAGCTTTGACATTTCTTCAACTAATGAAAAACTGTTTTTT	CASSFDISSTNEKLFF
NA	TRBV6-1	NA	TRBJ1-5	TGTGCCAGCAGTGACGAGGACAGATATAGCAATCAGCCCCAGCATTTT	CASSDEDRYSNQPQHF
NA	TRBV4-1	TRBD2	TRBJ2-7	TGCGCCAGCAGCCAAGACGTTAGCGGGAGAGGGAGCTACGAGCAGTACTTC	CASSQDVSGRGSYEQYF
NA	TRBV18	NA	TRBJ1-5	TGTGCCAGCTCACCAAACGGACGGATTGATCAGCCCCAGCATTTT	CASSPNGRIDQPQHF
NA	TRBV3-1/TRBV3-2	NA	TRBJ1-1	TGTGCCAGCAGCTCCCAAACAGGGCACACTGAAGCTTTCTTT	CASSSQTGHTEAFF
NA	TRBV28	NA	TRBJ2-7	TGTGCCAGCAGCGGCGGGATAAATTTTCGGTCCTACGAGCAGTACTTC	CASSGGINFRSYEQYF
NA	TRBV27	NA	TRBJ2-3	TGTGCCAGCAGTTTATTAGGTAGGGGGGCAGATACGCAGTATTTT	CASSLLGRGADTQYF
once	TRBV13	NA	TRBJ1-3	TGTGCCAGCAGCGCCCCCTCTGGAAACACCATATATTTT	CASSAPSGNTIYF
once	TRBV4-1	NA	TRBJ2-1	TGCGCCAGCTCAATGGGGGCGGCCAGCTCCTACAATGAGCAGTTCTTC	CASSMGAASSYNEQFF
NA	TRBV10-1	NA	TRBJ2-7	TGCGCCAGCAGTGGAGCCTCCTACGAGCAGTACTTC	CASSGASYEQYF
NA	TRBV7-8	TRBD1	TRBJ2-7	TGTGCCAGCATCCAGGACAGGGTAGGCTACGAGCAGTACTTC	CASIQDRVGYEQYF
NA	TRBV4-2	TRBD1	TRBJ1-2	TGTGCCAGCAGCCAACCCGAGGGGGCTCCCTATGGCTACACCTTC	CASSQPEGAPYGYTF
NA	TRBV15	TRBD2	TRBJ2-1	TGTGCCACCAGCAGAGATCTGCTAGCGGGGCGGCTGGGAAGCAATGAGCAGTTCTTC	CATSRDLLAGRLGSNEQFF
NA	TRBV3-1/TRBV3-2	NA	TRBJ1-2	TGTGCCAGCAGCCAAGAGGGGGTCTATGGCTACACCTTC	CASSQEGVYGYTF
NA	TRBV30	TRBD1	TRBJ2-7	TGTGCCTGGAGTGTAGGGACAGGTTCCGTCGAGCAGTACTTC	CAWSVGTGSVEQYF
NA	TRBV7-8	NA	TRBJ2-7	TGTGCCAGCAGCTTGTCGGGGGTGATCTACGAGCAGTACTTC	CASSLSGVIYEQYF
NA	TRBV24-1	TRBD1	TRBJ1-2	TGTGCCACCAGTGGTCCGGGACAGGGTGCCTATGGCTACACCTTC	CATSGPGQGAYGYTF
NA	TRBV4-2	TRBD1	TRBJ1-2	TGTGCCAGCAGCCAACTACAGGGGCCGCGGGGCTACACCTTC	CASSQLQGPRGYTF
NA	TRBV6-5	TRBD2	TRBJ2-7	TGTGCCAGCAGGAGAATTACTAGCGGGAGTTACGAGCAGTACTTC	CASRRITSGSYEQYF
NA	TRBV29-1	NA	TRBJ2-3	TGCAGCGTTGAACCGATAACCCACACAGATACGCAGTATTTT	CSVEPITHTDTQYF
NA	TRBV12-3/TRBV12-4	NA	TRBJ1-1	TGTGCCAGCAGTTTATTACAGAACACTGAAGCTTTCTTT	CASSLLQNTEAFF
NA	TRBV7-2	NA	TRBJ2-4	TGTGCCAGCAGCTTAGGGACTCGGCAAAACATTCAGTACTTC	CASSLGTRQNIQYF
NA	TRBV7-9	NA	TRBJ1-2	TGTGCCAGCAGCTCGGAGGCGGACAGCTATGGCTACACCTTC	CASSSEADSYGYTF
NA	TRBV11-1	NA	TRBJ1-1	TGTGCCAGCAGCTCCCCTCGTGTAGGGGACACTGAAGCTTTCTTT	CASSSPRVGDTEAFF
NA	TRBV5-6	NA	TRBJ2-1	TGTGCCAGCAGCTTTAGGAACAGGTACAATGAGCAGTTCTTC	CASSFRNRYNEQFF
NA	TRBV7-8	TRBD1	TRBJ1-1	TGTGCCAGCAGCTTAAGGGGCAGACAGGGGGCGAAGTCCACTGAAGCTTTCTTT	CASSLRGRQGAKSTEAFF
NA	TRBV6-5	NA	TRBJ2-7	TGTGCCAGCAGTTACCGAGGGTACGAGCAGTACTTC	CASSYRGYEQYF
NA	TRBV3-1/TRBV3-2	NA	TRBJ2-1	TGTGCCAGCAGCCCCACCCGACCGAACAATGAGCAGTTCTTC	CASSPTRPNNEQFF